One and the same sample provided the 29 T cell receptor beta chains below, sequenced in a study of T cells in localized non-small cell lung cancer. Libraries were prepared by immunoSEQ multiplex PCR; TCRdb keeps only in-frame clonotypes and omits some of them. This sample has over 25,000 clones, with around four fifths found just once. The starting material was peripheral blood, obtained before any cancer treatment. The receptor set was obtained from a male donor at least 60 years old with stage III squamous cell lung carcinoma.

The chain joins TRBV7-2 to TRBJ1-3; D remains ambiguous. The V end lost 1 base, the J end lost 5 bases, and 6 bases lay between the germline ends. The CDR3 sequence is 13 residues long. CDR1 is SGHTA and CDR2 is FQGNSA in the germline V gene. CDR3: CASSLGTRNTIYF. As DNA, the CDR3 is TGTGCCAGCAGCTTAGGCACTAGAAACACCATATATTTT. Supplemented by reference TRBV7-2 and TRBJ1-3, the full variable domain reads GAGVSQSPSNKVTEKGKDVELRCDPISGHTALYWYRQSLGQGLEFLIYFQGNSAPDKSGLPSDRFSAERTGGSVSTLTIQRTQQEDSAVYLCASSLGTRNTIYFGEGSWLTVV.

The chain has TRBV28 and TRBJ2-7; 8 bases agree with TRBD2. Trimming cost V 6 bases and J 2 bases; bases outside gene matches: 9. The CDR3 has 15 residues. Looked up from germline, CDR1 is MDHEN and CDR2 is SYDVKM. The CDR3 DNA reads as TGTGCCAGCAGATCCGGGACTAGTTTGGCCTACGAGCAGTACTTC. Its translation is CASRSGTSLAYEQYF.

V is TRBV27 and J is TRBJ2-1; a weak D match, TRBD1 (5 bases). Trimming removed 1 base at V and 5 bases at J, with 15 bases between. This CDR3 is built from 16 residues. The germline CDR1 and CDR2 sequences are MNHEY and SMNVEV (reference sequence). Here the CDR3 DNA reads TGTGCCAGCAGTTTATTAGGGCAGGGCCCCGACAATGAGCAGTTCTTC. Translating gives CASSLLGQGPDNEQFF.

This chain connects TRBV7-9 to TRBJ1-6; D is ambiguous. With 1 base removed from V and 10 bases from J, the gap between germline ends came to 8 bases. The CDR3 totals 13 residues. In germline, CDR1 is SEHNR, CDR2 FQNEAQ (reference sequence). CDR3 protein: CASSLDPESPLHF. CDR3 coding DNA: TGTGCCAGCAGCTTAGATCCGGAATCACCCCTCCACTTT.

The CDR3: CASRDLYTSQETQYF. CDR3 nucleotides: TGTGCCAGCAGAGACCTCTATACTAGCCAAGAGACCCAGTACTTC. The genes are TRBV21-1 and TRBJ2-5; the table gives TRBD2 as D, unverified against the DNA. TRBV21-1 is labeled a pseudogene. There are 15 residues in the CDR3.

V gene TRBV10-3 combines with J gene TRBJ2-7; D gene uncertain. Trimming pared 2 bases from V and 7 bases from J, leaving 12 bases between. Germline lookup yields CDR1 ENHRY and CDR2 SYGVKD. This CDR3 is built from 13 residues. CDR3 protein: CAISEPFLWEQYF. DNA for the CDR3: TGTGCCATCAGTGAGCCCTTTTTATGGGAGCAGTACTTC.

The gene calls are TRBV29-1 and TRBJ2-7; maybe TRBD2 (5 bases). The V gene lost 5 bases and the J gene lost 6 bases, with 17 bases spanning the gap. Germline V CDR1 and CDR2: SQVTM, ANQGSEA. The length of the CDR3 is 13 residues. The CDR3 nucleotides read TGCAGCGTTTTGACCGGGGAACTACGCGAGCAGTACTTC. It yields the protein CSVLTGELREQYF.

V gene TRBV5-1 combines with J gene TRBJ1-2; D might be TRBD1 (5 bases). Germline V gene sequence: CDR1 SGHRS, CDR2 YFSETQ. Trimming took off 0 bases at V and 7 bases at J, with 16 bases between the two ends. This CDR3 contains 15 residues. CDR3 DNA: TGCGCCAGCAGCTTGGAGGATAAGGCGAGGGGTGGCTACACCTTC. Encoded protein: CASSLEDKARGGYTF.

The chain joins TRBV6-5 to TRBJ1-5; D not resolved. The germline V and J ends were trimmed by 3 bases and 3 bases, with 9 bases remaining between them. The CDR3 contains 14 residues. CDR1 MNHEY and CDR2 SVGAGI come from the germline V gene. In DNA form, the CDR3 reads TGTGCCAGCAGTTATACCCAAGCCAATCAGCCCCAGCATTTT. Encoded protein: CASSYTQANQPQHF.

This clone was detected a few times. The J gene is TRBJ2-5, the V gene TRBV28; D perhaps matches TRBD2 (6 bases). The CDR3 sequence is 14 residues long. The V gene's germline CDR1 is MDHEN and CDR2 SYDVKM. Between the trimmed V and J ends, which lost 8 bases and 1 base, there was a span of 14 bases. The DNA of the CDR3 is TGTGCCAGCTCGCCTCCGGGGGTCCAAGAGACCCAGTACTTC. It translates to CASSPPGVQETQYF.

A few counts support this clone. The chain uses TRBV7-2 and TRBJ1-5; the D gene is possibly TRBD1 (6 bases). The CDR3 length is 16 residues. Germline CDR1 SGHTA, CDR2 FQGNSA. Trimming left V 8 bases short and J 0 bases short, with 17 bases between. DNA for the CDR3: TGTGCCAGCGTCCAGGACAGTGAGATTAGCAATCAGCCCCAGCATTTT. Protein sequence: CASVQDSEISNQPQHF.

J is TRBJ1-4 and V is TRBV4-3; D perhaps matches TRBD1 (6 bases). Germline values: CDR1 LGHNA, CDR2 YSLEER. Trimming removed 3 bases at V and 5 bases at J, with 10 bases between. CDR3 size: 14 residues. The CDR3 region has the DNA TGCGCCAGCAGCCAGGGACACCAAAATGAAAAACTGTTTTTT. Translation: CASSQGHQNEKLFF.

The rearrangement links TRBV28 to TRBJ2-5; a weak D match, TRBD1 (6 bases). The CDR3 has 13 residues. Germline-derived CDR1 and CDR2 are MDHEN and SYDVKM. V lost 10 bases and J lost 3, with 15 bases in between. DNA for the CDR3: TGTGCCACCCTAATGGACAGTAAAGAGACCCAGTACTTC. Encoded protein: CATLMDSKETQYF. Full variable domain (rest looked up from reference TRBV28 and TRBJ2-5): DVKVTQSSRYLVKRTGEKVFLECVQDMDHENMFWYRQDPGLGLRLIYFSYDVKMKEKGDIPEGYSVSREKKERFSLILESASTNQTSMYLCATLMDSKETQYFGPGTRLLVL.

The DNA for the CDR3 is TGTGCCAGCAGTTTATGGACTAGCGGAACCTACAATGAGCAGTTCTTC. This gives the protein CASSLWTSGTYNEQFF. V is TRBV28 and J is TRBJ2-1; TRBD2 aligns across 9 bases. The length of the CDR3 is 16 residues. CDR1 is MDHEN, CDR2 SYDVKM, per germline. Trimming at V came to 0 bases and at J to 2 bases, leaving 2 bases not matched to a gene.

This clone occurred a few times. The V call is TRBV4-3, the J call TRBJ1-6; 8 nucleotides match TRBD1. Trimming at V came to 1 base and at J to 10 bases, leaving 6 bases not matched to a gene. The CDR3 contains 15 residues. CDR1 is LGHNA and CDR2 is YSLEER in the germline V gene. CDR3 sequence reads: CASSQVRSGGSPLHF. CDR3 sequence (DNA): TGCGCCAGCAGCCAAGTTCGGTCAGGGGGCTCACCCCTCCACTTT.

V usage is TRBV6-1 and J usage is TRBJ2-3; D tentatively fits TRBD1 or TRBD2 (5 bases each). Germline V gives CDR1 MNHNS, CDR2 SASEGT. Trimming shortened V by 3 bases and J by 6 bases, and 19 bases separated the two germline ends. The CDR3 extends over 16 amino acids. Here the CDR3 DNA reads TGTGCCAGCAGTGATCGGGGCAGCTCTACGGGGGATACGCAGTATTTT. Residues: CASSDRGSSTGDTQYF.

This chain connects TRBV4-1 to TRBJ1-2, with D unclear. The V gene lost 3 bases and the J gene lost 0 bases, with 11 bases spanning the gap. Germline assignment: CDR1 MGHRA and CDR2 YSYEKL. This CDR3 contains 15 residues. The chain's CDR3 is CASSQTDWANYGYTF. Here the CDR3 DNA reads TGCGCCAGCAGCCAGACCGACTGGGCTAACTATGGCTACACCTTC.

The chain is built from TRBV15 and TRBJ1-3; 9 positions match TRBD1. This CDR3 has 16 amino acids. Germline V gives CDR1 LNHNV, CDR2 YYDKDF (reference sequence). Germline trimming cut 3 bases from V and 4 bases from J; bases unmatched to any gene: 7. The CDR3 reads CATSRSPGQGGNTIYF. The CDR3, as DNA: TGTGCCACCAGCAGGTCTCCGGGACAGGGAGGAAACACCATATATTTT.

Only one count was recorded for this clone. J is TRBJ1-2 and V is TRBV20-1; D is unresolved. Between the trimmed V and J ends, which lost 6 bases and 1 base, there was a span of 6 bases. Germline CDR1 and CDR2: DFQATT and SNEGSKA (reference sequence). CDR3 length: 11 residues. CDR3 sequence reads: CSAEYNYGYTF. In nucleotides, the CDR3 is TGCAGTGCAGAATATAACTATGGCTACACCTTC.

The V call is TRBV15, the J call TRBJ2-6, with 8 nucleotides matching TRBD2. The CDR3 loop spans 18 amino acids. Losses at the gene ends were 5 bases for V and 2 bases for J; bases not matched to a gene: 11. In germline, CDR1 is LNHNV, CDR2 YYDKDF (reference sequence). CDR3 loop: CATSHPGLVIPGANVLTF. The CDR3 nucleotides are TGTGCCACCAGCCATCCGGGACTAGTAATACCTGGGGCCAACGTCCTGACTTTC. The full variable domain, completed using reference TRBV15 and TRBJ2-6, is DAMVIQNPRYQVTQFGKPVTLSCSQTLNHNVMYWYQQKSSQAPKLLFHYYDKDFNNEADTPDNFQSRRPNTSFCFLDIRSPGLGDTAMYLCATSHPGLVIPGANVLTFGAGSRLTVL.

The V call is TRBV9, the J call TRBJ1-1; no definite D call. V was clipped by 0 bases and J by 6 bases, with 9 bases between them. This CDR3 is built from 13 residues. Germline CDR1 is SGDLS and CDR2 is YYNGEE. The CDR3 loop reads CASSVGADAEAFF. The CDR3 DNA follows: TGTGCCAGCAGCGTAGGGGCGGACGCTGAAGCTTTCTTT. Using reference TRBV9 and TRBJ1-1 for the parts outside the CDR3, the full variable domain is DSGVTQTPKHLITATGQRVTLRCSPRSGDLSVYWYQQSLDQGLQFLIQYYNGEERAKGNILERFSAQQFPDLHSELNLSSLELGDSALYFCASSVGADAEAFFGQGTRLTVV.

This CDR3 reads CSAVDRGDYGYTF. CDR3 coding DNA: TGCAGCGCGGTCGACAGGGGAGACTATGGCTACACCTTC. This chain connects TRBV29-1 to TRBJ1-2; TRBD1 matches 8 bases. V was clipped by 7 bases and J by 3 bases; unmatched bases: 7. The CDR3 has 13 residues. Germline CDR1 SQVTM, CDR2 ANQGSEA.

The chain recombines TRBV9 with TRBJ1-6; D not resolved. Trimming removed 3 bases from V and 6 bases from J, with 10 bases in between. CDR3 size: 14 residues. Germline CDR1 is SGDLS and CDR2 is YYNGEE. The CDR3 nucleotides are TGTGCCAGCAGCGACGCGGGAGGTAATTCACCCCTCCACTTT. Its protein product is CASSDAGGNSPLHF.

This clone was seen a handful of times. This rearrangement joins TRBV6-1 to TRBJ2-3; D ambiguous. The CDR3 has 14 amino acids. V dropped 3 bases and J dropped 0 bases, with 7 bases sitting between them. CDR1 MNHNS and CDR2 SASEGT come from the germline V gene. The CDR3 region is CASSERTSTDTQYF. Here the CDR3 DNA reads TGTGCCAGCAGTGAGAGAACTAGCACAGATACGCAGTATTTT.

The rearrangement joins TRBV19 to TRBJ1-5; possibly TRBD1 for D (6 bases). Trimming took 3 bases from V and 4 from J, leaving 16 bases between them. Germline V lookup: CDR1 LNHDA, CDR2 SQIVND (reference sequence). CDR3 size: 16 residues. The DNA for the CDR3 is TGTGCCAGTAGTATTTCTCCAGGACAGAATAATCAGCCCCAGCATTTT. This codes for CASSISPGQNNQPQHF.

This chain connects TRBV4-3 to TRBJ2-7; tentative D call: TRBD2 (5 bases). From germline, CDR1 is LGHNA and CDR2 YSLEER. This CDR3 has 14 residues. The V end lost 0 bases, the J end lost 7 bases, and 13 bases lay between the germline ends. CDR3 sequence reads: CASSQDDKGEEQYF. The CDR3, as DNA: TGCGCCAGCAGCCAAGACGATAAGGGAGAAGAGCAGTACTTC.

A word on this clone: In the same sample, other DNA sequences code for this CDR3. The chain uses TRBV2 and TRBJ2-2, with 10 bases matching TRBD1. Germline trimming cut 11 bases from V and 6 bases from J; bases unmatched to any gene: 6. This CDR3 has 13 amino acids. The germline V gene has CDR1 SNHLY and CDR2 FYNNEI. Written as DNA, the CDR3 is TGTGCCTCGGACAGGGGGGGTGCCGGGGAGCTGTTTTTT. Translation: CASDRGGAGELFF.

The chain links TRBV6-5 to TRBJ1-6; D perhaps matches TRBD1 (5 bases). The germline V gene encodes CDR1 MNHEY and CDR2 SVGAGI. This CDR3 is 15 amino acids long. The V gene lost 5 bases and the J gene lost 2 bases, with 10 bases spanning the gap. CDR3 sequence: CASSGAEPYNSPLHF. CDR3 nucleotide sequence: TGTGCCAGCAGTGGGGCAGAACCCTATAATTCACCCCTCCACTTT.

The rearrangement joins TRBV28 to TRBJ1-2; the match to TRBD1 covers 7 bases. Looked up from germline, CDR1 is MDHEN and CDR2 is SYDVKM. Trimming removed 8 bases from V and 3 bases from J; junction bases left unmatched: 15. CDR3 length equals 16 residues. The CDR3 nucleotides read TGTGCCAGCGGGTATTCAGACAGGGCGCCGTACTATGGCTACACCTTC. Translation gives CASGYSDRAPYYGYTF.